A selection of T cell receptor beta chains follows, all from one sample in a study of cytomegalovirus exposure and HLA in healthy donors. Sequencing was performed with immunoSEQ multiplex PCR; in TCRdb, only in-frame clones are kept and a portion is missing. In the table there are about 110,000 clones, approximately 85% of which are singletons. Material: PBMCs. Every receptor here comes from a woman aged 18-29 years in good health and CMV-seronegative. The CDR3 runs from the conserved cysteine through the conserved F or W. Fields, in order: D gene, J gene, V gene, clone size, CDR3 protein, CDR3 DNA. D genes are given only for firm matches. Some rows have no size entry. The others give once, few or many, or a class for an expanded clone.

>-|TRBJ2-3|TRBV7-7|-
CASSLYLADTQYF
TGTGCCAGCAGCTTATATCTCGCAGATACGCAGTATTTT
>TRBD1|TRBJ1-2|TRBV20-1|-
CSARDSYGYTF
TGCAGTGCCAGGGACAGCTATGGCTACACCTTC
>-|TRBJ1-6|TRBV4-1|once
CASSQVAQGMNSPLHF
TGCGCCAGCAGCCAAGTGGCTCAGGGAATGAATTCACCCCTCCACTTT
>-|TRBJ2-3|TRBV7-2|-
CASSYRDPGTQYF
TGTGCCAGCAGCTACCGTGATCCGGGTACGCAGTATTTT
>-|TRBJ2-1|TRBV18|few
CASSPGEGDEQFF
TGTGCCAGCTCACCAGGGGAGGGGGATGAGCAGTTCTTC
>-|TRBJ2-7|TRBV5-4|-
CASSAGAGYEQYF
TGTGCCAGCAGCGCCGGAGCGGGTTACGAGCAGTACTTC
>-|TRBJ2-5|TRBV7-9|-
CASTDTGGIRGTQYF
TGTGCCAGCACAGATACTGGGGGGATTCGGGGGACCCAGTACTTC
>-|TRBJ1-5|TRBV28|-
CASSNQGSSNQPQHF
TGTGCCAGCAGTAATCAGGGGAGTAGCAATCAGCCCCAGCATTTT
>-|TRBJ1-1|TRBV10-3|-
CAISEPREVGAAFF
TGTGCCATCAGTGAGCCCAGGGAAGTTGGAGCAGCTTTCTTT
>TRBD2|TRBJ2-5|TRBV11-2|-
CAGGLAGDPGETQYF
TGTGCTGGAGGACTAGCGGGGGACCCGGGAGAGACCCAGTACTTC
>-|TRBJ2-7|TRBV29-1|once
CSVEEGPTYGQYF
TGCAGCGTTGAGGAGGGCCCCACTTACGGGCAGTACTTC
>TRBD2|TRBJ2-3|TRBV30|-
CAGIAGDTDTQYF
TGTGCCGGCATAGCGGGGGACACAGATACGCAGTATTTT
>-|TRBJ1-5|TRBV6-5|-
CASSYSIPAVNQPQHF
TGTGCCAGCAGTTACTCGATACCTGCGGTCAATCAGCCCCAGCATTTT
>TRBD2|TRBJ2-1|TRBV6-1|few
CASSRLADYNEQFF
TGTGCCAGCAGTCGACTAGCGGATTACAATGAGCAGTTCTTC
>TRBD2|TRBJ2-1|TRBV30|-
CAWTDLAGDHYNEQFF
TGTGCCTGGACTGATCTAGCGGGGGATCACTACAATGAGCAGTTCTTC
>TRBD1|TRBJ2-7|TRBV27|-
CASSTPTGTYEQYF
TGTGCCAGCAGTACCCCGACAGGGACCTACGAGCAGTACTTC
>TRBD2|TRBJ2-1|TRBV7-3|-
CASSFFPGGPDEQFF
TGTGCCAGCAGCTTCTTTCCGGGGGGGCCCGATGAGCAGTTCTTC
>TRBD1|TRBJ2-3|TRBV2|-
CASSDRSGGPDTQYF
TGTGCCAGCAGTGATAGGTCAGGGGGCCCAGATACGCAGTATTTT
>TRBD1|TRBJ1-2|TRBV5-6|-
CASILGQANYGYTF
TGTGCCAGCATCTTGGGACAGGCTAACTATGGCTACACCTTC
>TRBD2|TRBJ2-3|TRBV7-9|-
CASSRTSGTSTDTQYF
TGTGCCAGCAGCCGAACTAGCGGGACTAGCACAGATACGCAGTATTTT
>-|TRBJ2-7|TRBV9|-
CASSGEGGVREQYF
TGTGCCAGCAGTGGGGAAGGAGGTGTAAGGGAGCAGTACTTC
>-|TRBJ2-1|TRBV25-1|-
CASSDDGGRGNEQFF
TGTGCCAGCAGTGATGACGGGGGGCGGGGCAATGAGCAGTTCTTC
>-|TRBJ2-7|TRBV10-1|-
CASSPDSAVQYF
TGCGCCAGCAGCCCGGACTCGGCCGTGCAGTACTTC
>-|TRBJ1-2|TRBV20-1|-
CSADTNYGYTF
TGCAGTGCTGACACTAACTATGGCTACACCTTC
>TRBD1|TRBJ2-5|TRBV2|-
CASGPQGAYGTQYF
TGTGCCAGCGGCCCCCAGGGGGCCTACGGGACCCAGTACTTC
>TRBD1|TRBJ1-4|TRBV2|-
CASLRQGSNEKLFF
TGTGCCAGCCTTAGACAGGGTTCTAATGAAAAACTGTTTTTT
>-|TRBJ2-7|TRBV7-9|-
CASSLGPPSESYEQYF
TGTGCCAGCAGCTTAGGCCCACCATCGGAGTCCTACGAGCAGTACTTC
>TRBD1|TRBJ1-1|TRBV9|-
CASSFGTGGTEAFF
TGTGCCAGCAGCTTCGGGACAGGGGGAACTGAAGCTTTCTTT
>-|TRBJ2-7|TRBV30|-
CAWRGTFGQYF
TGTGCCTGGAGGGGGACTTTCGGGCAGTACTTC
>-|TRBJ2-3|TRBV7-9|-
CASSPPSQADTQYF
TGTGCCAGCAGCCCTCCGTCCCAGGCAGATACGCAGTATTTT
>-|TRBJ2-5|TRBV6-1|-
CASTRLGGETQYF
TGTGCCTCCACCAGGTTAGGAGGCGAGACCCAGTACTTC
>TRBD1|TRBJ2-7|TRBV7-6|-
CASSLSTGGLSYEQYF
TGTGCCAGCAGCTTATCTACAGGGGGGTTGTCCTACGAGCAGTACTTC
>TRBD1|TRBJ1-1|TRBV4-1|-
CASSQRQGTNTEAFF
TGCGCCAGCAGCCAACGACAGGGTACGAACACTGAAGCTTTCTTT
>TRBD1|TRBJ1-2|TRBV30|-
CAWSVQDIRDRGDYGYTF
TGTGCCTGGAGTGTACAGGATATTAGGGACAGGGGAGACTATGGCTACACCTTC
>TRBD1|TRBJ1-2|TRBV7-2|-
CASSFIGTDAYGYTF
TGTGCCAGCAGCTTCATAGGGACAGACGCATATGGCTACACCTTC
>TRBD1|TRBJ2-7|TRBV23-1|-
CASSRPPGQGDHEQYF
TGCGCCAGCAGTCGCCCGCCGGGACAGGGGGACCACGAGCAGTACTTC
>-|TRBJ1-4|TRBV25-1|-
CASSEWGGNEKLFF
TGTGCCAGCAGTGAATGGGGAGGGAATGAAAAACTGTTTTTT
>TRBD1|TRBJ1-3|TRBV2|-
CASSQQGPGNTIYF
TGTGCCAGCAGTCAACAGGGGCCGGGAAACACCATATATTTT
>-|TRBJ2-1|TRBV6-1|-
CASSAIMGAYNEQFF
TGTGCCAGCAGTGCCATCATGGGGGCTTATAATGAGCAGTTCTTC
>TRBD1|TRBJ2-7|TRBV4-2|once
CASSQAAGGKYEQYF
TGTGCCAGCAGCCAAGCTGCAGGGGGAAAGTACGAGCAGTACTTC
>TRBD1|TRBJ2-7|TRBV7-9|-
CASSPWTGSSYEQYF
TGTGCCAGCAGCCCCTGGACAGGGAGCTCCTACGAGCAGTACTTC
>TRBD1|TRBJ2-3|TRBV13|-
CASSSGGAYLADTQYF
TGTGCCAGCAGCTCAGGGGGCGCATATTTAGCAGATACGCAGTATTTT
>TRBD1|TRBJ2-7|TRBV28|-
CASDRERYEQYF
TGTGCCAGCGACAGGGAGAGGTACGAGCAGTACTTC
>-|TRBJ2-2|TRBV2|few
CASRGQGNTGELFF
TGTGCCAGCAGAGGGCAGGGGAACACCGGGGAGCTGTTTTTT
>TRBD1|TRBJ2-1|TRBV7-2|-
CASSFTGQGYNEQFF
TGTGCCAGCAGCTTTACGGGACAGGGGTACAATGAGCAGTTCTTC
>-|TRBJ1-5|TRBV7-9|-
CASSSTGIEQPQHF
TGTGCCAGCAGCTCCACAGGGATTGAGCAGCCCCAGCATTTT
>-|TRBJ2-2|TRBV5-1|-
CASRLGVSGGELFF
TGCGCCAGCAGATTGGGAGTTAGCGGCGGGGAGCTGTTTTTT
>-|TRBJ2-3|TRBV6-1|-
CASSGLVGGVTDTQYF
TGTGCCAGCAGTGGGCTGGTAGGCGGGGTCACAGATACGCAGTATTTT
>TRBD2|TRBJ2-3|TRBV6-1|few
CASSEGEAGGPYF
TGTGCCAGCAGTGAAGGTGAAGCGGGGGGGCCCTATTTT
>-|TRBJ1-6|TRBV18|few
CASSPGERGLSPLHF
TGTGCCAGCTCTCCGGGGGAACGGGGCTTGTCACCCCTCCACTTT
>-|TRBJ2-1|TRBV28|few
CASIPSSYNEQFF
TGTGCCAGCATCCCGAGCTCCTACAATGAGCAGTTCTTC
>-|TRBJ2-7|TRBV28|-
CASTTAYEQYF
TGTGCCAGCACCACAGCCTACGAGCAGTACTTC